This passage covers 19 T cell receptor beta chains from one sample sequenced in a study of shared clonotypes between healthy human individuals. This table comes from immunoSEQ multiplex PCR, and its TCRdb copy is limited to in-frame clones, with some not included. The repertoire holds 1.6 million or so clones, with roughly 96% as singletons. The sample taken for sequencing was naive CD4+ T cells sorted from blood. Subset here: CD45RA+ positively selected. These receptors were taken from a man aged 25-45 years in good health.

J is TRBJ2-2 and V is TRBV7-3, with D unclear. The germline V and J ends were trimmed by 3 bases and 2 bases, with 7 bases remaining between them. Germline values: CDR1 SGHTA, CDR2 FQGTGA. This CDR3 comprises 14 residues. DNA for the CDR3: TGTGCCAGCAGCTTTGGGCCAAACACCGGGGAGCTGTTTTTT. The encoded protein is CASSFGPNTGELFF.

The V gene is TRBV6-4, the J gene TRBJ1-1; no clear D gene. CDR1 and CDR2 from the germline V gene are MRHNA and SNTAGT. The CDR3 loop spans 13 amino acids. Trimming left V 5 bases short and J 0 bases short, with 7 bases between. The CDR3 DNA reads as TGTGCCAGCAGTCCTACAGTGAACACTGAAGCTTTCTTT. Translating gives CASSPTVNTEAFF.

V gene TRBV19 combines with J gene TRBJ2-3, with 10 bases aligning to TRBD2. The ends lost 7 bases at V and 6 bases at J; junction bases unmatched: 13. In germline, CDR1 is LNHDA, CDR2 SQIVND (reference sequence). The CDR3 contains 16 residues. DNA of the CDR3: TGTGCCAGTACCCTCCTCCCTAGCGGGAGTGGTGATACGCAGTATTTT. It encodes CASTLLPSGSGDTQYF.

A word on this clone: Other DNA sequences in this specimen translate into the identical CDR3. The chain is built from TRBV5-1 and TRBJ2-3, with D possibly TRBD2 on 6 matching bases. Trimming cost V 7 bases and J 0 bases, with 12 bases left between them. The CDR3 covers 14 residues. Germline lookup yields CDR1 SGHRS and CDR2 YFSETQ. CDR3 protein: CASQTSPSTDTQYF. CDR3 nucleotide sequence: TGCGCCAGCCAGACTAGTCCTAGCACAGATACGCAGTATTTT.

The chain combines TRBV7-8 with TRBJ2-7, with 8 bases lining up with TRBD1. J lost 0 bases, V lost 0 bases, and 7 bases had no gene match. CDR1 is SGHVS and CDR2 is FQNEAQ in the germline V gene. CDR3 length equals 17 residues. DNA for the CDR3: TGTGCCAGCAGCTTAGCGAGGTGGGACAGGCGCTCCTACGAGCAGTACTTC. It yields the protein CASSLARWDRRSYEQYF.

The V and J genes are TRBV20-1 and TRBJ1-4, with D possibly being TRBD1 (6 bases). The germline V gene encodes CDR1 DFQATT and CDR2 SNEGSKA (reference sequence). The V end lost 4 bases, the J end lost 12 bases, and 12 bases lay between the germline ends. This CDR3 is 11 amino acids long. The CDR3 coding sequence is TGCAGTGCTAACCGGGACACCGAACTGTTTTTT. It translates to CSANRDTELFF.

The chain employs TRBV6-5 and TRBJ2-7; maybe TRBD1 (6 bases). This CDR3 region has 15 residues. V was cut by 2 bases and J by 0 bases, with 11 bases left in between. Per the germline V gene, CDR1 is MNHEY and CDR2 is SVGAGI. The CDR3 region has the DNA TGTGCCAGCAGTTACCCGACAGGAAGCTCCTACGAGCAGTACTTC. Translation: CASSYPTGSSYEQYF.

The chain recombines TRBV9 with TRBJ2-1; possibly TRBD1 for D (5 bases). Germline assignment: CDR1 SGDLS and CDR2 YYNGEE. There are 12 residues in the CDR3. Between the trimmed V and J ends, which lost 4 bases and 8 bases, there was a span of 10 bases. This chain's CDR3 is CASSFQGDEQFF. CDR3 DNA: TGTGCCAGCAGCTTTCAAGGGGATGAGCAGTTCTTC.

The V call is TRBV27, the J call TRBJ2-7; D perhaps matches TRBD2 (6 bases). V gave up 6 bases and J gave up 2 bases, with 11 bases separating them. This CDR3 has 13 amino acids. Germline V gene data show CDR1 as MNHEY and CDR2 as SMNVEV (reference sequence). The DNA for the CDR3 is TGTGCCAGCAGGCTAGCGAGCACCTACGAGCAGTACTTC. Protein sequence: CASRLASTYEQYF.

The CDR3, as DNA: TGTGCCAGTAGTGAACGAACAGGGATCGGCTATGGCTACACCTTC. Amino acid sequence: CASSERTGIGYGYTF. The chain links TRBV19 to TRBJ1-2; a possible D gene is TRBD1 (6 bases). The germline V gene encodes CDR1 LNHDA and CDR2 SQIVND (reference sequence). The germline V and J ends were trimmed by 5 bases and 4 bases, with 17 bases remaining between them. This CDR3 contains 15 residues.

The rearrangement uses TRBV6-4 and TRBJ2-3; TRBD2 matches at 8 bases. Trimming cost V 4 bases and J 6 bases; bases outside gene matches: 3. The CDR3 consists of 13 residues. Germline CDR1 and CDR2: MRHNA and SNTAGT. The CDR3, as DNA: TGTGCCAGCAGTGTCGAGCGGGAGGATACGCAGTATTTT. Translating gives CASSVEREDTQYF.

The rearrangement joins TRBV29-1 to TRBJ1-2; D remains unclear. Germline V CDR1 and CDR2: SQVTM, ANQGSEA. The CDR3 is 12 amino acids. Trimming removed 4 bases from V and 0 bases from J, with 6 bases in between. CDR3 sequence reads: CSVGESNYGYTF. In DNA form, the CDR3 reads TGCAGCGTTGGCGAGTCTAACTATGGCTACACCTTC.

The chain employs TRBV5-4 and TRBJ1-1; D is uncertain. V lost 2 bases to trimming and J lost 4 bases, with 9 bases between them. Germline V gene sequence: CDR1 SGHNT, CDR2 YYREEE (reference sequence). The CDR3 totals 13 residues. The CDR3 loop is CASSLATFTEAFF. The CDR3 coding sequence is TGTGCCAGCAGCTTAGCTACTTTCACTGAAGCTTTCTTT.

This chain connects TRBV5-4 to TRBJ2-5; no firm D call. V lost 1 base to trimming and J lost 2 bases, with 6 bases between them. Germline CDR1 and CDR2: SGHNT and YYREEE (reference sequence). CDR3 length: 13 amino acids. The CDR3 loop reads CASSLKQQETQYF. The CDR3 DNA reads as TGTGCCAGCAGCTTGAAGCAGCAAGAGACCCAGTACTTC.

The rearrangement links TRBV30 to TRBJ2-2, with D perhaps matching TRBD1 (5 bases). The germline gives CDR1 GTSNPN, CDR2 SVGIG (reference sequence). The CDR3 runs 14 residues. The V and J ends lost 4 bases and 5 bases respectively, with 14 bases between them. The CDR3 DNA reads TGTGCCTGGACAGGGTCTAGTTCTACCGGGGAGCTGTTTTTT. This codes for CAWTGSSSTGELFF.

J is TRBJ1-2 and V is TRBV29-1; D not certain. From germline, CDR1 is SQVTM and CDR2 ANQGSEA. V was clipped by 6 bases and J by 0 bases, with 8 bases between them. The CDR3 covers 12 residues. The CDR3 loop is CSVATANYGYTF. The DNA of the CDR3 is TGCAGCGTGGCGACCGCTAACTATGGCTACACCTTC.

The chain has TRBV10-3 and TRBJ2-3, with TRBD2 matching over 15 bases. CDR1 is ENHRY and CDR2 is SYGVKD in the germline V gene. The CDR3 has 15 residues. Trimming took 10 bases from V and 3 from J; bases not matched to a gene: 5. This chain's CDR3 is CATAGLAGGTDTQYF. Written as DNA, the CDR3 is TGTGCCACCGCGGGACTAGCGGGAGGTACAGATACGCAGTATTTT.

This chain joins TRBV11-2 and TRBJ2-5; 12 nucleotides match TRBD1. The CDR3 loop spans 18 amino acids. The junction had 7 bases not matched to a gene; V was cut back by 1 base and J by 1 base. Germline values: CDR1 SGHAT, CDR2 FQNNGV. For the CDR3, the DNA is TGTGCCAGCAGCTTAGCCGGGACAGGGGGCGCGGTCCAAGAGACCCAGTACTTC. Its translation: CASSLAGTGGAVQETQYF.

This chain uses TRBV10-3 with TRBJ2-1, with a weak D call TRBD2 (6 bases). Germline CDR1 and CDR2: ENHRY and SYGVKD. The CDR3 sequence is 17 residues long. With 8 bases removed from V and 0 bases from J, the gap between germline ends came to 20 bases. The CDR3 loop is CAIGRWPGLTSYNEQFF. As DNA, the CDR3 is TGTGCCATCGGCCGGTGGCCCGGACTAACCTCCTACAATGAGCAGTTCTTC.